The 16 T cell receptor beta chains given below trace back to one sample, sequenced in a study of graft-versus-host responses after intestinal transplantation (dated by TCRdb to the early 2020s). The library came from the immunoSEQ multiplex PCR assay. TCRdb carries this immuneACCESS record with in-frame sequences only. Its versions omit some clonotypes, under half of them owing to an unresolved V gene in the studies checked, with the rest unexplained. Across this sample there are some 77,000 clones, with about 92% seen only once. The ten biggest clones cover 0.65% to 0.75% of the sample. This specimen consisted of PBMCs, obtained 98 days after intestinal transplantation. The receptors here all came from a human patient who received an intestinal transplant, so some T cells may come from the graft donor.

V and J are TRBV23-1 and TRBJ2-1, with a tentative D call TRBD1 (5 bases). TRBV23-1 is reported as an ORF; its role is uncertain. The CDR3 is 12 residues long. Trimming removed 5 bases at V and 4 bases at J, with 6 bases between. Here the CDR3 reads CASSKGYNEQFF. Written as DNA, the CDR3 is TGCGCCAGCAGTAAGGGGTACAATGAGCAGTTCTTC.

This chain uses TRBV11-2 with TRBJ2-1; D unclear. The CDR3 is 15 residues long. Trimming removed 3 bases from V and 2 bases from J, with 11 bases in between. Germline CDR1 is SGHAT and CDR2 is FQNNGV. Here the CDR3 DNA reads TGTGCCAGCAGCTTGGCCTCGTCGACCTACAATGAGCAGTTCTTC. Translation gives CASSLASSTYNEQFF.

V is TRBV6-1 and J is TRBJ2-5, with TRBD1 matching 8 bases. CDR1 and CDR2 from the germline V gene are MNHNS and SASEGT. Losses at the gene ends were 6 bases for V and 4 bases for J; bases not matched to a gene: 7. This CDR3 spans 14 amino acids. This CDR3 is CASRDQGAGETQYF. CDR3 coding DNA: TGTGCCAGCAGAGATCAGGGGGCAGGAGAGACCCAGTACTTC.

This clone appeared a few times. V and J are TRBV19 and TRBJ1-2; D unclear. This CDR3 comprises 10 residues. V lost 6 bases and J lost 4, with 3 bases in between. Germline V gene sequence: CDR1 LNHDA, CDR2 SQIVND (reference sequence). Here the CDR3 DNA reads TGTGCCAGTAGGGCCTATGGCTACACCTTC. It translates to CASRAYGYTF.

This clone was seen only a few times. This rearrangement joins TRBV6-5 to TRBJ2-7, with 10 bases identical to TRBD1. This CDR3 has 14 residues. Germline-derived CDR1 and CDR2 are MNHEY and SVGAGI. Trimming cost V 5 bases and J 2 bases; bases outside gene matches: 3. The chain's CDR3 is CASSRDRGTYEQYF. For the CDR3, the DNA is TGTGCCAGCAGTCGGGACAGGGGTACCTACGAGCAGTACTTC.

The V call is TRBV27, the J call TRBJ2-2; TRBD2 is a possible D gene (6 bases). V was pared by 3 bases and J by 5 bases, with 13 bases between. The CDR3 runs 15 residues. Germline CDR1 is MNHEY and CDR2 is SMNVEV (reference sequence). The CDR3 spells CASSFKGGKTGELFF. The CDR3 nucleotides are TGTGCCAGCAGTTTTAAAGGCGGGAAGACCGGGGAGCTGTTTTTT.

The chain couples TRBV10-2 to TRBJ2-7; D is undetermined. Per germline, CDR1 WSHSY and CDR2 SAAADI. The CDR3 spans 13 residues. V lost 3 bases to trimming and J lost 2 bases, with 8 bases between them. CDR3 residues: CASSDDDAYEQYF. CDR3 DNA: TGCGCCAGCAGTGACGATGATGCCTACGAGCAGTACTTC.

This chain uses TRBV28 with TRBJ2-7; D unclear. Germline CDR1 and CDR2: MDHEN and SYDVKM. CDR3 length: 16 residues. Trimming took off 4 bases at V and 0 bases at J, with 16 bases between the two ends. The CDR3 spells CASSSNRLQISYEQYF. The DNA of the CDR3 is TGTGCCAGCAGTTCGAACAGACTCCAAATCTCCTACGAGCAGTACTTC.

The chain uses TRBV5-1 and TRBJ1-1, with 7 bases matching TRBD1. This CDR3 contains 15 residues. The V and J ends lost 3 bases and 1 base, in that order; junction bases with no gene match: 6. CDR1 is SGHRS, CDR2 YFSETQ, per germline. CDR3 residues: CASSWGDSPNTEAFF. DNA for the CDR3: TGCGCCAGCAGCTGGGGGGACAGTCCGAACACTGAAGCTTTCTTT.

This clone was detected once. The chain uses TRBV12-5 and TRBJ2-6; unclear D gene. The CDR3 is made up of 15 amino acids. Germline-derived CDR1 and CDR2 are LGHNT and FRNRAP. Trimming stripped 4 bases from V and 1 base from J, with 8 bases between. The CDR3 sequence: CASGSLPSGANVLTF. In nucleotides, the CDR3 is TGTGCTAGTGGTTCGCTTCCTTCTGGGGCCAACGTCCTGACTTTC.

This chain joins TRBV10-1 and TRBJ2-3; TRBD2 might be the D (6 bases). With 8 bases removed from V and 4 bases from J, the gap between germline ends came to 16 bases. Germline V gene data show CDR1 as WNHNN and CDR2 as SYGVQD (reference sequence). This CDR3 comprises 14 residues. DNA of the CDR3: TGCGCCAGCTCCCTAGCGATGTCGGCAGATACGCAGTATTTT. It encodes CASSLAMSADTQYF.

The chain is built from TRBV5-1 and TRBJ1-2; D might be TRBD1 (5 bases). In germline, CDR1 is SGHRS, CDR2 YFSETQ. The V and J ends lost 5 bases and 4 bases respectively, with 12 bases between them. This CDR3 has 13 residues. The CDR3, as DNA: TGCGCCAGCAGTCCCGGGACCCTCTATGGCTACACCTTC. Protein: CASSPGTLYGYTF.

The gene calls are TRBV7-5 and TRBJ2-5; TRBD2, the table's D call, lacks a check against the DNA. TRBV7-5 is reported as a pseudogene. The CDR3 loop spans 14 amino acids. The CDR3 sequence: CARSPSDSQETQYF. CDR3 sequence (DNA): TGTGCCAGAAGCCCTAGCGACAGTCAAGAGACCCAGTACTTC.

This chain links TRBV4-1 with TRBJ1-5; D is ambiguous. This CDR3 spans 13 amino acids. Germline V gene lookup returns CDR1 MGHRA and CDR2 YSYEKL. V shed 4 bases and J shed 2 bases, with 6 bases lying between them. This chain's CDR3 is CASSRGGNQPQHF. CDR3 DNA sequence: TGCGCCAGCAGCCGTGGAGGCAATCAGCCCCAGCATTTT.

To note about this clone: Germline is not matched at one junction end, which may reflect a read error. The chain employs TRBV7-7 and TRBJ2-1, with D possibly matching TRBD2 (6 bases). Germline V gene sequence: CDR1 SSHAT, CDR2 FNYEAQ (reference sequence). CDR3 size: 13 residues. The CDR3 region is CASSLQYGSEQFF. The CDR3 nucleotides are TGTGCTAGCAGCTTACAGTACGGGAGTGAGCAGTTCTTC.

The rearrangement links TRBV2 to TRBJ1-1; D not certain. The CDR3 runs 13 residues. V was clipped by 3 bases and J by 0 bases, with 5 bases between them. CDR1 and CDR2 (germline): SNHLY, FYNNEI. Here the CDR3 reads CASSDDVNTEAFF. CDR3 DNA sequence: TGTGCCAGCAGTGATGACGTGAACACTGAAGCTTTCTTT. Complete variable domain (other parts from reference TRBV2 and TRBJ1-1): EPEVTQTPSHQVTQMGQEVILRCVPISNHLYFYWYRQILGQKVEFLVSFYNNEISEKSEIFDDQFSVERPDGSNFTLKIRSTKLEDSAMYFCASSDDVNTEAFFGQGTRLTVV.